The rows below give T cell receptor beta chains drawn from one sample of a study of graft-versus-host responses after intestinal transplantation. Method: immunoSEQ multiplex PCR; TCRdb's copy keeps in-frame clones and lacks some. The sample consists of some 110,000 clones, approximately 90% of them appearing once. These receptors lack a known antigen. The input for sequencing was unstimulated CD4+ T cells sorted from spleen or lymph node cells, taken before intestinal transplant. The receptors shown here come from a human donor who received an intestinal transplant. Each CDR3 is given with its conserved first and last residue. Fields, in order: V gene, J gene, clone size, D gene, CDR3 protein, CDR3 DNA. A D gene is named only where the DNA matches it firmly. Where a row states a size, it is once, few, many or the class of an expanded clone; other rows omit it.

TRBV6-1	TRBJ2-1	.	TRBD2	CASSETSGRINEQFF	TGTGCCAGCAGTGAAACTAGCGGGAGGATCAATGAGCAGTTCTTC
TRBV6-6	TRBJ2-3	.	TRBD2	CASSYGTSGRTDTQYF	TGTGCCAGCAGTTACGGGACTAGCGGGAGAACAGATACGCAGTATTTT
TRBV9	TRBJ1-4	.	.	CASSQGQSNEKLFF	TGTGCCAGCAGCCAAGGACAGAGTAATGAAAAACTGTTTTTT
TRBV5-1	TRBJ2-2	.	.	CASSLASGLNTGELFF	TGCGCCAGCAGCTTGGCCTCGGGACTTAACACCGGGGAGCTGTTTTTT
TRBV5-4	TRBJ1-2	.	.	CASSLAGGEGYTF	TGTGCCAGCAGCTTGGCGGGGGGGGAGGGCTACACCTTC
TRBV25-1	TRBJ2-7	.	.	CASPARTYEQYF	TGTGCCAGCCCTGCGCGTACCTACGAGCAGTACTTC
TRBV2	TRBJ2-1	.	.	CASRWTDSSYNEQFF	TGTGCCAGCCGATGGACAGATAGCTCCTACAATGAGCAGTTCTTC
TRBV5-1	TRBJ2-3	.	.	CASSPSPVTDTQYF	TGCGCCAGCAGCCCGAGCCCTGTCACAGATACGCAGTATTTT
TRBV19	TRBJ1-1	.	.	CASTKSRGSTEAFF	TGTGCCAGTACCAAAAGTCGGGGGTCAACTGAAGCTTTCTTT
TRBV7-2	TRBJ2-1	.	.	CASSSIGGSFYNEQFF	TGTGCCAGCAGCTCCATCGGGGGTTCCTTCTACAATGAGCAGTTCTTC
TRBV6-1	TRBJ1-1	.	TRBD1	CASNTGGREAFF	TGTGCCAGCAATACAGGGGGCCGTGAAGCTTTCTTT
TRBV6-5	TRBJ2-7	once	TRBD2	CASSYLGTSGHEQYF	TGTGCCAGCAGTTACCTAGGGACTAGCGGCCACGAGCAGTACTTC
TRBV4-1	TRBJ1-6	.	.	CASSQDYAGLNNSPLHF	TGCGCCAGCAGCCAAGATTACGCCGGACTGAATAATTCACCCCTCCACTTT
TRBV27	TRBJ1-6	few	TRBD1	CASSWDRGARNSPLHF	TGTGCCAGCAGTTGGGACAGAGGGGCACGGAATTCACCCCTCCACTTT
TRBV9	TRBJ1-1	.	.	CASSPIRTAGTEAFF	TGTGCCAGCAGCCCAATCCGGACAGCCGGAACTGAAGCTTTCTTT
TRBV23-1	TRBJ1-2	.	TRBD1	CASRGQELYYGYTF	TGCGCCAGCAGGGGACAGGAGTTATACTATGGCTACACCTTC
TRBV7-8	TRBJ2-7	.	.	CASSFTGLRSYEQYF	TGTGCCAGCAGCTTTACAGGATTGAGGTCCTACGAGCAGTACTTC
TRBV28	TRBJ2-7	.	TRBD2	CASRTLAGGTEQYF	TGTGCCAGCAGAACATTAGCGGGAGGGACCGAGCAGTACTTC